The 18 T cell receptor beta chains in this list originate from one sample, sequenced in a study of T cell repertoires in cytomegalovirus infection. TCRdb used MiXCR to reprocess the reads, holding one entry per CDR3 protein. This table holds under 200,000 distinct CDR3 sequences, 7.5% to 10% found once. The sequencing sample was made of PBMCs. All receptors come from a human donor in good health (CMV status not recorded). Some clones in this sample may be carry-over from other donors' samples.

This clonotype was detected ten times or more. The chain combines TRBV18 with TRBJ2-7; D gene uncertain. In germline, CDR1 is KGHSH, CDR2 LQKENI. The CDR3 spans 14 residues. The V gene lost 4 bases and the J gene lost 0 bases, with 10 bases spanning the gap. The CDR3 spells CASSRETSSYEQYF. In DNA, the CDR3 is TGTGCCAGCTCACGAGAGACAAGCTCCTACGAGCAGTACTTC.

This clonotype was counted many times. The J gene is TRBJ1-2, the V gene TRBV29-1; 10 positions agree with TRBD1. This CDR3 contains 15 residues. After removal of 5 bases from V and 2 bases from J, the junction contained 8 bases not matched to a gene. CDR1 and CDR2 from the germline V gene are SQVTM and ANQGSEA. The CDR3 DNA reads TGCAGCGTTCCGGCCGGGACAGGGGTGAACTATGGCTACACCTTC. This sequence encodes CSVPAGTGVNYGYTF. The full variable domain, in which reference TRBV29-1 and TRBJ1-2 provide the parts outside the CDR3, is SAVISQKPSRDICQRGTSLTIQCQVDSQVTMMFWYRQQPGQSLTLIATANQGSEATYESGFVIDKFPISRPNLTFSTLTVSNMSPEDSSIYLCSVPAGTGVNYGYTFGSGTRLTVV.

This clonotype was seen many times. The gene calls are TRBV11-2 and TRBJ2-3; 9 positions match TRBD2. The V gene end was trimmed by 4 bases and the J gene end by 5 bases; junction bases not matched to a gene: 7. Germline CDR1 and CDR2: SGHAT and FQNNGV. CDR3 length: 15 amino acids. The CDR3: CASSYSGGRGDTQYF. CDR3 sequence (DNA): TGTGCCAGCAGCTATAGCGGGGGAAGGGGAGATACGCAGTATTTT.

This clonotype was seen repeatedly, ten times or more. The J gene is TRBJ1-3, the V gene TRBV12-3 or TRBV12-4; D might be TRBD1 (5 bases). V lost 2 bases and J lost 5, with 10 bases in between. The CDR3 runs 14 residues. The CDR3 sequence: CASSLSGRRNTIYF. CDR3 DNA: TGTGCCAGCAGTTTATCAGGGCGCAGAAACACCATATATTTT.

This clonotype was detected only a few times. In nucleotides, the CDR3 is TGTGCCAGCAGCCCGTCAGGGGTAGCCTACAATGAGCAGTTCTTC. Protein: CASSPSGVAYNEQFF. The chain joins TRBV28 to TRBJ2-1, with D maybe TRBD1 (6 bases). The CDR3 is made up of 15 amino acids. The ends were cut back, 6 bases at V and 2 bases at J, with 14 bases in the middle. In germline, CDR1 is MDHEN, CDR2 SYDVKM.

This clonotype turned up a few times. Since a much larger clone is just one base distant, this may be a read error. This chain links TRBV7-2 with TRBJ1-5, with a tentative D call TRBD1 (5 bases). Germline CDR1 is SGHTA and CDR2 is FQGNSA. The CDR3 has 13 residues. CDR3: CANSRTPNQPQHF. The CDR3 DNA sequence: TGTGCCAACAGCCGGACACCTAATCAGCCCCAGCATTTT.

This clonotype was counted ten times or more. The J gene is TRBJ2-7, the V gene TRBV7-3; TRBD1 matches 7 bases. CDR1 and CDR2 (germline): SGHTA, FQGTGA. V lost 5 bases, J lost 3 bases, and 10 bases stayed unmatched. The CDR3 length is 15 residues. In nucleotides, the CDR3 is TGTGCCAGCAGCCTAGGTGTTGGGACAGACTACGAGCAGTACTTC. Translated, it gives CASSLGVGTDYEQYF. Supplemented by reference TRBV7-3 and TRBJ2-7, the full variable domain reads GAGVSQTPSNKVTEKGKYVELRCDPISGHTALYWYRQSLGQGPEFLIYFQGTGAADDSGLPNDRFFAVRPEGSVSTLKIQRTERGDSAVYLCASSLGVGTDYEQYFGPGTRLTVT.

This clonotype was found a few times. The CDR3 nucleotides are TGTGCCAGCACGAGAGACAGGAACTATGGCTACACCTTC. Residues: CASTRDRNYGYTF. This chain connects TRBV2 to TRBJ1-2, with D possibly being TRBD1 (6 bases). The germline V gene encodes CDR1 SNHLY and CDR2 FYNNEI. The CDR3 runs to 13 residues. Deletions cut 7 bases from V and 2 bases from J, with 11 bases between.

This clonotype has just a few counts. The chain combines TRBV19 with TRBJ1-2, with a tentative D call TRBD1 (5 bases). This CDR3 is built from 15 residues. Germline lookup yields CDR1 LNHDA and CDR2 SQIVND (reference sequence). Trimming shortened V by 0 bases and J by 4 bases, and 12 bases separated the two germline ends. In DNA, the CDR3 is TGTGCCAGTAGTATAGAAGGGACGGCGGGCTATGGCTACACCTTC. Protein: CASSIEGTAGYGYTF.

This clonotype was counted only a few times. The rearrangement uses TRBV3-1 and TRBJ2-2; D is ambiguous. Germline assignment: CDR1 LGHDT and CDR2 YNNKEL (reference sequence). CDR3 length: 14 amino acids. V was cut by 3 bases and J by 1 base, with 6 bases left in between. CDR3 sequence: CASSHNRNTGELFF. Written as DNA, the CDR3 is TGTGCCAGCAGCCATAACAGGAACACCGGGGAGCTGTTTTTT. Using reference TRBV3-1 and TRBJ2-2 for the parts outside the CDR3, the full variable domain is DTAVSQTPKYLVTQMGNDKSIKCEQNLGHDTMYWYKQDSKKFLKIMFSYNNKELIINETVPNRFSPKSPDKAHLNLHINSLELGDSAVYFCASSHNRNTGELFFGEGSRLTVL.

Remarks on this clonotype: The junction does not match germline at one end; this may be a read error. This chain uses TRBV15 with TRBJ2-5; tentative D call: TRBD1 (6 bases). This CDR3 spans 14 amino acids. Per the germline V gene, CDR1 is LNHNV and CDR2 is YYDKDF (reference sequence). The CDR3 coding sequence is TGTGTCACCAGCAGAGTGAGGACAGAAGAGACCCAGTACTTC. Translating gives CVTSRVRTEETQYF.

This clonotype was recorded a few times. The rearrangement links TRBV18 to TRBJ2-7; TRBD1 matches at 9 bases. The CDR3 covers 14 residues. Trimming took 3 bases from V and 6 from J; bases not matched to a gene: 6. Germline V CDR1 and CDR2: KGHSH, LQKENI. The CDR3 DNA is TGTGCCAGCTCACCCGAGGGACAGGGCGTCGAGCAGTACTTC. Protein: CASSPEGQGVEQYF.

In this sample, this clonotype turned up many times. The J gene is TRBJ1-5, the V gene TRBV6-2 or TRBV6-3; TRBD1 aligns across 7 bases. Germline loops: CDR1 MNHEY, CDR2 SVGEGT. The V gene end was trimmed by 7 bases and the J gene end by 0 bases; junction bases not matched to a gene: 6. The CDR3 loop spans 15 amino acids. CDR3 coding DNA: TGTGCCAGCACCCCCGGACAGGTTAGCAATCAGCCCCAGCATTTT. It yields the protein CASTPGQVSNQPQHF.

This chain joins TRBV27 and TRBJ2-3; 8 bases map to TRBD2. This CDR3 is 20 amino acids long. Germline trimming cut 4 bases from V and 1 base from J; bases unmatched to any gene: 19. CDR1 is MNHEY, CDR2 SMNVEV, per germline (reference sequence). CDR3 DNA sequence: TGTGCCAGCAGTTCGCTGTGGGCGGGAGGACGTAGGAGGGGCACAGATACGCAGTATTTT. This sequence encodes CASSSLWAGGRRRGTDTQYF.

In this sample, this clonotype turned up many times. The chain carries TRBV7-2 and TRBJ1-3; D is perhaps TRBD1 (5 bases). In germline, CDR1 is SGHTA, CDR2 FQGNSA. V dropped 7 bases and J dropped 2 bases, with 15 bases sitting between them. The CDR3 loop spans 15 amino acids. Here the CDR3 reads CASNPGKSTGNTIYF. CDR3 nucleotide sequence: TGTGCCAGCAACCCAGGGAAATCGACTGGAAACACCATATATTTT.

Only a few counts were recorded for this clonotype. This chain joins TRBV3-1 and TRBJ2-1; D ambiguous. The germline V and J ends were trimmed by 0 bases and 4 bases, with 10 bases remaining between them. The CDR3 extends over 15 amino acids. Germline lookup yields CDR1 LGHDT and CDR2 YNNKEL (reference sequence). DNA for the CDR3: TGTGCCAGCAGCCAAGATCAGGCTACGTACAATGAGCAGTTCTTC. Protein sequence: CASSQDQATYNEQFF.

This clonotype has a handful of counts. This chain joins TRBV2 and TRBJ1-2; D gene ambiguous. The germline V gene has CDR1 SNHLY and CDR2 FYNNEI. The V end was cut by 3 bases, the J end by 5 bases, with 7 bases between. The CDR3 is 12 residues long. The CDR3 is CASSERQYGYTF. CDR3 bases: TGTGCCAGCAGTGAGCGGCAGTATGGCTACACCTTC.

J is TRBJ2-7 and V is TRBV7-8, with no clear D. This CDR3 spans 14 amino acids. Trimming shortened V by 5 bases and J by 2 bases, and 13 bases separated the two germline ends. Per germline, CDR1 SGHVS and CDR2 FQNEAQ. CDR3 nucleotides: TGTGCCAGCAGCACCCGGACGGCGACCTACGAGCAGTACTTC. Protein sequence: CASSTRTATYEQYF. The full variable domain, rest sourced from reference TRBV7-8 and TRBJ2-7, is GAGVSQSPRYKVAKRGQDVALRCDPISGHVSLFWYQQALGQGPEFLTYFQNEAQLDKSGLPSDRFFAERPEGSVSTLKIQRTQQEDSAVYLCASSTRTATYEQYFGPGTRLTVT.